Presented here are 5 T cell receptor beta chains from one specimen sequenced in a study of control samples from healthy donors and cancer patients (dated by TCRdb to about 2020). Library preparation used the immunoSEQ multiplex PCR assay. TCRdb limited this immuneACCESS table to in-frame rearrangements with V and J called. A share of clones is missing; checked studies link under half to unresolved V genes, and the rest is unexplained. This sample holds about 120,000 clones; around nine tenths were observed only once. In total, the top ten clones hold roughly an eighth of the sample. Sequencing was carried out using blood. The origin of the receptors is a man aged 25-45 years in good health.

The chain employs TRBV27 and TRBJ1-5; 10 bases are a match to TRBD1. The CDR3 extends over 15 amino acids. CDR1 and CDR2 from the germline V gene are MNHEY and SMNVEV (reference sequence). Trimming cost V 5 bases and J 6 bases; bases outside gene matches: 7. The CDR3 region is CASSRGQGLGQPQHF. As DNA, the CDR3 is TGTGCCAGCAGTAGGGGACAGGGGCTCGGTCAGCCCCAGCATTTT.

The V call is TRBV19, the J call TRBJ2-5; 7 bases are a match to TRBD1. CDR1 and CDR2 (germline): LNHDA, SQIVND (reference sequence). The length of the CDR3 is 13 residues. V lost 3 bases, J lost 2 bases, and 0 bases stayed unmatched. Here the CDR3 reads CASSMDRQETQYF. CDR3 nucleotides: TGTGCCAGTAGTATGGACAGGCAAGAGACCCAGTACTTC.

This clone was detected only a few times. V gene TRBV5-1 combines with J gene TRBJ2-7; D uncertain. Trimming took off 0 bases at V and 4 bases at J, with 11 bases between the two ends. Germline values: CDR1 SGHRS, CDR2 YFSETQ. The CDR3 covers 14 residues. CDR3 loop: CASSLGQEGYEQYF. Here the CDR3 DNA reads TGCGCCAGCAGCTTGGGGCAGGAAGGATACGAGCAGTACTTC.

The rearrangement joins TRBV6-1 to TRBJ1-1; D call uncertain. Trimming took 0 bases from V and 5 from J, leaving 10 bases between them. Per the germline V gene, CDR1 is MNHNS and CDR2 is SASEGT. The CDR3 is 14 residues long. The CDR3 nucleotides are TGTGCCAGCAGTGAAGCGGGTATTTCTACTGAAGCTTTCTTT. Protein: CASSEAGISTEAFF.

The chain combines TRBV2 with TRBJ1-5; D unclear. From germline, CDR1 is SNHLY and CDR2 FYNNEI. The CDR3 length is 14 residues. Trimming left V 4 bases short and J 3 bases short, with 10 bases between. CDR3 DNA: TGTGCCAGCAGTGTACGCAGGTCCAATCAGCCCCAGCATTTT. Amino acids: CASSVRRSNQPQHF.